This passage covers 15 T cell receptor beta chains from one sample sequenced in a study of CD8+CD57+ T cells in acquired aplastic anemia. It was genomic DNA that served as the template for profiling TCR beta VDJ and CDR3. TCRdb redid the calling of the reads with MiXCR, one entry per CDR3 protein. Found here are approximately 380,000 distinct CDR3 sequences, roughly 68% of them singletons; the top ten hold around 4%. The sample taken for sequencing was sorted CD4+, CD8+, or CD8+CD57+ T cells (not recorded which) from PBMCs. Receptor source: a human donor in good health, serving as a control.

For this clonotype: One junction end disagrees with the germline gene, perhaps due to a read error. The chain recombines TRBV5-1 with TRBJ2-3, with a weak D call TRBD1 (5 bases). There are 14 residues in the CDR3. Germline V gene data show CDR1 as SGHRS and CDR2 as YFSETQ. CDR3 amino acids: CASSLEISTGTQYF. In DNA form, the CDR3 reads TGCGCCAGCAGCTTGGAGATTAGCACAGGTACGCAGTATTTT.

This chain joins TRBV7-8 and TRBJ1-4; 7 nucleotides line up with TRBD1. CDR1 is SGHVS and CDR2 is FQNEAQ in the germline V gene. V shed 5 bases, J shed 14 bases, and the junction held 17 bases outside the gene matches. The CDR3 spans 15 residues. The CDR3 protein is CASSARGQANESLFF. The CDR3 coding sequence is TGTGCCAGCAGCGCGAGGGGGCAGGCTAATGAATCGCTGTTTTTT.

Many counts were recorded for this clonotype. The rearrangement uses TRBV10-3 and TRBJ1-5, with no clear D. V was clipped by 8 bases and J by 5 bases, with 10 bases between them. The CDR3 has 12 residues. Germline CDR1 and CDR2: ENHRY and SYGVKD. The CDR3 here is CAIGQEDQPQHF. CDR3 DNA sequence: TGTGCCATCGGGCAGGAAGATCAGCCCCAGCATTTT.

Turning to this clonotype: This CDR3 fails to terminate in the conserved phenylalanine or tryptophan, so it likely reflects a read error. The limits of the CDR3 on the DNA are not certain, so only TCRdb's listed CDR3 is given. The J gene is TRBJ2-7, the V gene TRBV7-3. Germline loops: CDR1 SGHTA, CDR2 FQGTGA. The CDR3 is made up of 13 amino acids, end residues included. The CDR3 here is CASSSDKSHLHFL.

This clonotype occurred a few times. A much larger clone is a single base away; this may be a read error. V and J are TRBV19 and TRBJ1-1; 9 bases align to TRBD1. The V segment lost 7 bases and the J segment 4 bases; nucleotides outside the gene matches: 10. Per germline, CDR1 LNHDA and CDR2 SQIVND (reference sequence). The CDR3 has 15 residues. CDR3 amino acids: CASKTAGTGPTEAFF. The CDR3 coding sequence is TGTGCCAGTAAGACGGCCGGGACAGGGCCCACTGAAGCTTTCTTT.

The V gene is TRBV24-1, the J gene TRBJ1-2; 7 nucleotides align to TRBD1. Unmatched junction bases numbered 7, after V lost 4 bases and J lost 6 bases. Germline values: CDR1 KGHDR, CDR2 SFDVKD. CDR3 size: 14 residues. The CDR3 sequence is CATSDGGGGDGYTF. In DNA, the CDR3 is TGTGCCACCAGTGACGGAGGGGGCGGGGATGGCTACACCTTC.

This rearrangement joins TRBV7-2 to TRBJ2-5; 8 nucleotides align to TRBD2. J was trimmed by 5 bases and V by 5 bases; bases with no gene match: 10. The germline V gene has CDR1 SGHTA and CDR2 FQGNSA. There are 15 residues in the CDR3. CDR3 sequence (DNA): TGTGCCAGCAGCCAGTTGGCGGGGGGTTCGGAGACCCAGTACTTC. Translating gives CASSQLAGGSETQYF.

Details on this clonotype: A read error is likely, as this CDR3 ends without the conserved phenylalanine or tryptophan. No DNA is shown, since the ends of the CDR3 on it are uncertain; the CDR3 is the one TCRdb lists. The rearrangement uses TRBV2 and TRBJ1-5. Germline CDR1 and CDR2: SNHLY and FYNNEI. The CDR3 has 15 amino acids, counting both end residues. CDR3 loop: CASSEGQVDGYTLGS.

The chain combines TRBV20-1 with TRBJ2-1; 9 bases fit TRBD2. The CDR3 sequence is 11 residues long. With 5 bases clipped from V and 8 bases from J, the junction kept 1 base outside the gene matches. CDR1 is DFQATT, CDR2 SNEGSKA, per germline (reference sequence). CDR3 nucleotides: TGCAGTGCTGCGGGGGGGTATGAGCAGTTCTTC. Its protein product is CSAAGGYEQFF.

This clonotype was observed a single time. The conserved phenylalanine or tryptophan is not found at the CDR3 terminus, so this likely reflects a read error. The rearrangement links TRBV7-2 to TRBJ2-5, with 7 bases lining up with TRBD1. V lost 5 bases to trimming and J lost 7 bases; unmatched junction nucleotides: 7. In germline, CDR1 is SGHTA, CDR2 FQGNSA. The CDR3 sequence is 13 residues long. The CDR3 nucleotides read TGTGCCAGCAGCCTACAGGGGATAAGGACCCAGTACAAC. Translated: CASSLQGIRTQYN.

A remark on this clonotype: A much larger clone sits a single nucleotide away, making a read error possible. The V and J genes are TRBV12-3 or TRBV12-4 and TRBJ2-1, with a tentative D call TRBD1 (5 bases). This CDR3 spans 12 amino acids. In DNA, the CDR3 is TGTGCCAGCAGCCTCAGGGTGCATGAGCGGTTCTTC. Its protein product is CASSLRVHERFF.

About this clonotype: The junction and the germline gene differ at one end; a read error may be behind it. The chain employs TRBV9 and TRBJ2-7, with D possibly TRBD2 on 5 matching bases. This CDR3 comprises 14 residues. Germline V gives CDR1 SGDLS, CDR2 YYNGEE. The CDR3 region has the DNA TGTGCCAGCAGCTATAGGAGGCAGAGAGACAATGAGCACTTC. It yields the protein CASSYRRQRDNEHF. The full variable domain, completed using reference TRBV9 and TRBJ2-7, is DSGVTQTPKHLITATGQRVTLRCSPRSGDLSVYWYQQSLDQGLQFLIQYYNGEERAKGNILERFSAQQFPDLHSELNLSSLELGDSALYFCASSYRRQRDNEHFGPGTRLTVT.

The sample holds one count of this clonotype. The genes are TRBV5-1 and TRBJ2-7, with 13 bases fitting TRBD2. Germline trimming cut 4 bases from V and 6 bases from J; bases unmatched to any gene: 10. The CDR3 is 16 residues long. Per germline, CDR1 SGHRS and CDR2 YFSETQ. The CDR3 loop is CASSPSGLAGKSEQYF. As DNA, the CDR3 is TGCGCCAGCAGCCCGTCGGGACTAGCGGGGAAGAGCGAGCAGTACTTC.

The sample holds a few counts of this clonotype. The V and J genes are TRBV29-1 and TRBJ1-1; D is unresolved. The CDR3 runs to 11 residues. Deletions cut 7 bases from V and 6 bases from J, with 12 bases between. Germline assignment: CDR1 SQVTM and CDR2 ANQGSEA. Here the CDR3 DNA reads TGCAGCGACTTCCGGGAGTCTGAAGCTTTCTTT. Amino acids: CSDFRESEAFF.

On this clonotype: The germline gene is not matched at one end of the junction; a read error may be the cause. V is TRBV29-1 and J is TRBJ1-2; no definite D call. This CDR3 is built from 12 residues. Looked up from germline, CDR1 is SQVTM and CDR2 is ANQGSEA. CDR3 amino acids: CSVVERNCGYTF. The CDR3 region has the DNA TGCAGCGTTGTTGAGAGAAACTGTGGCTACACCTTC. The whole variable domain, filled in from reference TRBV29-1 and TRBJ1-2, reads SAVISQKPSRDICQRGTSLTIQCQVDSQVTMMFWYRQQPGQSLTLIATANQGSEATYESGFVIDKFPISRPNLTFSTLTVSNMSPEDSSIYLCSVVERNCGYTFGSGTRLTVV.